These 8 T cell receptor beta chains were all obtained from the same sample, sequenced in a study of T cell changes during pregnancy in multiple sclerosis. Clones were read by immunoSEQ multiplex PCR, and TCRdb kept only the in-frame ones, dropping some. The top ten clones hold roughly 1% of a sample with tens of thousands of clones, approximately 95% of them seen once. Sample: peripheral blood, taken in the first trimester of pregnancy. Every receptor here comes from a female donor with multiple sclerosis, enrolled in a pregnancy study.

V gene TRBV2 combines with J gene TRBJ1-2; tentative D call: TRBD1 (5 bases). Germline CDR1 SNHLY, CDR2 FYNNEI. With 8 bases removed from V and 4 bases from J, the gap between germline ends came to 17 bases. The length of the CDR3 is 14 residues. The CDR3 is CASCRDGQLYGYTF. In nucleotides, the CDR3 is TGTGCCAGCTGTCGTGATGGACAACTCTATGGCTACACCTTC.

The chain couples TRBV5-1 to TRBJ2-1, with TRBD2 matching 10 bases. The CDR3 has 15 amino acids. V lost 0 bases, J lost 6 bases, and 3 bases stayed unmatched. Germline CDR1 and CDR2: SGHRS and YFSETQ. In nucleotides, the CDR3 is TGCGCCAGCAGCTTGGGAGCGGGAGGGCTCAATGAGCAGTTCTTC. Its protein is CASSLGAGGLNEQFF.

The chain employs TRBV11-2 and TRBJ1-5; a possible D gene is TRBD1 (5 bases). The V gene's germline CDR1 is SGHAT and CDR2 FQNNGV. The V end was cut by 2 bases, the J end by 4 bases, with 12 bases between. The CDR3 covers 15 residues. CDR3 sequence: CASSLTSGGNQPQHF. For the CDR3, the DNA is TGTGCCAGCAGCTTAACATCGGGGGGGAATCAGCCCCAGCATTTT. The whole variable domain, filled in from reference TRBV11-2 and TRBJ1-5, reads EAGVAQSPRYKIIEKRQSVAFWCNPISGHATLYWYQQILGQGPKLLIQFQNNGVVDDSQLPKDRFSAERLKGVDSTLKIQPAKLEDSAVYLCASSLTSGGNQPQHFGDGTRLSIL.

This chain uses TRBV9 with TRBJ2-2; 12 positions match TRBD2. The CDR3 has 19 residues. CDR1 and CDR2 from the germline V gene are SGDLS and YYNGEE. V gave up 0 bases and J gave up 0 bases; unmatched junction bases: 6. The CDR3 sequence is CASSVVTSGSLSNTGELFF. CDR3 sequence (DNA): TGTGCCAGCAGCGTAGTGACTAGCGGGAGTCTATCGAACACCGGGGAGCTGTTTTTT.

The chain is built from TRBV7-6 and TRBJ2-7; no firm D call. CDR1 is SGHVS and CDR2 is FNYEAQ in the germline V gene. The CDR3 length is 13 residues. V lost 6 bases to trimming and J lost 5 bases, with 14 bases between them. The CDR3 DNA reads TGTGCCAGCAGACCCCGAGGAGCGAACGAGCAGTACTTC. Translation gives CASRPRGANEQYF.

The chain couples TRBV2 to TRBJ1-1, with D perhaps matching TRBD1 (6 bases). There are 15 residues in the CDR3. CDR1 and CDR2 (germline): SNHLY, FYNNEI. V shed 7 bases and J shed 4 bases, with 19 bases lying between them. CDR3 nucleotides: TGTGCCAGCACTCTGACAGGAGTTATGTTCACTGAAGCTTTCTTT. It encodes CASTLTGVMFTEAFF.

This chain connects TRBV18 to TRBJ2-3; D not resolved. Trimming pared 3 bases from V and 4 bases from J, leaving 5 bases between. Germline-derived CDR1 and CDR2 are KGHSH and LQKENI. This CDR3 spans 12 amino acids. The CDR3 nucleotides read TGTGCCAGCTCACCTCCGGCAGATACGCAGTATTTT. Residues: CASSPPADTQYF.

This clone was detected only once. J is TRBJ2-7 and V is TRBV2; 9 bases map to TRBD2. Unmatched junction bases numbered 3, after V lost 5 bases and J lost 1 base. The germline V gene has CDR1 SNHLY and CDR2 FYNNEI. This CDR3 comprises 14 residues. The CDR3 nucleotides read TGTGCCAGCAGTTCTAGCGGGATTTCCTACGAGCAGTACTTC. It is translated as CASSSSGISYEQYF.